Listed below are T cell receptor beta chains from one sample, sequenced in a study of shared clonotypes between healthy human individuals. TCRdb keeps only in-frame clones here, not all; method: immunoSEQ multiplex PCR. The sample consists of 1.4 million or so clones, around 98.5% of them appearing once. The sample comprised naive CD4+ T cells sorted from blood. The source of these receptors is a man aged 25 to 45 in good health. Both conserved end residues are part of each CDR3. A D gene is named only where the DNA matches it firmly. Clone size is shown for a subset of rows, as once, few, many or a class of expanded clone.

j_call | v_call | d_call | clone_size | cdr3_length | cdr3_aa | cdr3_nt
TRBJ2-7 | TRBV29-1 | NA | NA | 13 | CSVRPGGYYEQYF | TGCAGCGTTCGGCCCGGGGGTTACTACGAGCAGTACTTC
TRBJ1-2 | TRBV7-2 | NA | NA | 15 | CASSFNRRTNYGYTF | TGTGCCAGCAGCTTTAACAGGAGAACTAACTATGGCTACACCTTC
TRBJ1-1 | TRBV5-1 | NA | NA | 13 | CASMTGENTEAFF | TGCGCCAGCATGACAGGAGAGAACACTGAAGCTTTCTTT
TRBJ2-5 | TRBV25-1 | NA | NA | 17 | CASSEFPRGRRQETQYF | TGTGCCAGCAGTGAATTCCCCAGAGGGAGGCGACAAGAGACCCAGTACTTC
TRBJ2-3 | TRBV10-3 | TRBD2 | NA | 17 | CAISELSLAGGLNTQYF | TGTGCCATCAGTGAATTATCCCTAGCGGGAGGGTTGAATACGCAGTATTTT
TRBJ1-1 | TRBV19 | NA | NA | 13 | CASSGRGAPEAFF | TGTGCCAGTAGTGGTAGAGGCGCCCCTGAAGCTTTCTTT
TRBJ1-5 | TRBV19 | TRBD1 | NA | 18 | CASSILDRVTSGNQPQHF | TGTGCCAGTAGTATTTTAGACAGGGTGACGTCGGGCAATCAGCCCCAGCATTTT
TRBJ1-1 | TRBV18 | TRBD1 | NA | 14 | CATHIGTGGSLAFF | TGTGCCACCCACATCGGGACAGGGGGCTCTTTGGCTTTCTTT
TRBJ2-1 | TRBV30 | NA | once | 17 | CAWSVPPMTSWGNEQFF | TGTGCCTGGAGTGTACCCCCCATGACATCTTGGGGCAATGAGCAGTTCTTC
TRBJ2-3 | TRBV11-2 | TRBD1 | NA | 16 | CASSLQTGESTDTQYF | TGTGCCAGCAGCTTACAGACAGGGGAGAGCACAGATACGCAGTATTTT
TRBJ1-1 | TRBV5-1 | NA | NA | 15 | CASSLAAGRGTEAFF | TGCGCCAGCAGCTTGGCGGCAGGGAGAGGAACTGAAGCTTTCTTT
TRBJ2-7 | TRBV2 | NA | NA | 14 | CASVNRDTGYEQYF | TGTGCCAGCGTAAATAGGGACACCGGCTACGAGCAGTACTTC
TRBJ2-5 | TRBV7-9 | NA | once | 14 | CASSLAREQETQYF | TGTGCCAGCAGCTTAGCCCGGGAACAAGAGACCCAGTACTTC
TRBJ2-2 | TRBV4-3 | NA | NA | 14 | CASSHLREAGELFF | TGCGCCAGCAGCCATCTCAGGGAGGCCGGGGAGCTGTTTTTT
TRBJ1-2 | TRBV18 | TRBD1 | NA | 15 | CASSPATGVRYGYTF | TGTGCCAGCTCACCAGCTACAGGGGTTCGGTATGGCTACACCTTC
TRBJ2-5 | TRBV9 | NA | NA | 16 | CASSGKGHAYQETQYF | TGTGCCAGCAGTGGCAAGGGGCACGCGTACCAAGAGACCCAGTACTTC
TRBJ2-7 | TRBV5-1 | TRBD2 | NA | 15 | CASSPVGGRTHEQYF | TGCGCCAGCAGCCCCGTGGGGGGGAGAACGCACGAGCAGTACTTC
TRBJ2-7 | TRBV6-1 | TRBD2 | NA | 14 | CASIVKREIYEQYF | TGTGCCAGCATCGTGAAGCGGGAGATTTACGAGCAGTACTTC
TRBJ2-6 | TRBV27 | NA | NA | 11 | CALTGANVLTF | TGTGCCTTGACTGGGGCCAACGTCCTGACTTTC
TRBJ2-2 | TRBV4-2 | TRBD2 | NA | 16 | CASSQDPSGSTGELFF | TGTGCCAGCAGCCAAGACCCTAGCGGGAGCACCGGGGAGCTGTTTTTT
TRBJ2-2 | TRBV6-4 | NA | NA | 16 | CASSDSRQTNTGELFF | TGTGCCAGCAGTGACTCGAGGCAGACTAACACCGGGGAGCTGTTTTTT
TRBJ2-7 | TRBV28 | TRBD2 | once | 16 | CASRTGLAGKVYEQYF | TGTGCCAGCAGGACTGGACTAGCGGGTAAGGTATACGAGCAGTACTTC
TRBJ2-2 | TRBV11-2 | NA | NA | 14 | CASSNRVYTGELFF | TGTGCCAGCAGCAACAGAGTATACACCGGGGAGCTGTTTTTT
TRBJ1-5 | TRBV19 | NA | NA | 15 | CASTGWVGPGQPQHF | TGTGCCAGTACCGGTTGGGTAGGGCCGGGCCAGCCCCAGCATTTT
TRBJ2-7 | TRBV18 | TRBD1 | once | 16 | CASSPRVGGSGYEQYF | TGTGCCAGCTCACCACGGGTAGGGGGCAGTGGATACGAGCAGTACTTC
TRBJ2-5 | TRBV30 | NA | NA | 13 | CAWAGGYQETQYF | TGTGCCTGGGCAGGGGGGTACCAAGAGACCCAGTACTTC
TRBJ1-2 | TRBV7-9 | NA | NA | 14 | CASHMAGSTDGYTF | TGTGCCAGCCATATGGCGGGCAGCACGGATGGCTACACCTTC
TRBJ2-1 | TRBV18 | NA | NA | 12 | CASSESSGEQFF | TGTGCCAGCTCGGAGAGTAGCGGTGAGCAGTTCTTC
TRBJ2-1 | TRBV29-1 | TRBD2 | NA | 14 | CSAPFGVAGNEQFF | TGCAGCGCACCCTTCGGCGTAGCGGGAAATGAGCAGTTCTTC
TRBJ2-3 | TRBV11-2 | NA | NA | 17 | CASSLAVRAKSTDTQYF | TGTGCCAGCAGCTTAGCCGTCAGGGCAAAATCGACAGATACGCAGTATTTT
TRBJ2-3 | TRBV10-3 | NA | NA | 14 | CAISVLLRTDTQYF | TGTGCCATCAGTGTTCTGTTGCGCACAGATACGCAGTATTTT
TRBJ2-1 | TRBV7-9 | NA | NA | 14 | CASSTRASHNEQFF | TGTGCCAGCAGCACCCGGGCGTCTCACAATGAGCAGTTCTTC
TRBJ1-5 | TRBV11-2 | NA | NA | 14 | CASSLVRGVSTQHF | TGTGCCAGCAGCTTAGTGCGTGGGGTCAGCACCCAGCATTTT